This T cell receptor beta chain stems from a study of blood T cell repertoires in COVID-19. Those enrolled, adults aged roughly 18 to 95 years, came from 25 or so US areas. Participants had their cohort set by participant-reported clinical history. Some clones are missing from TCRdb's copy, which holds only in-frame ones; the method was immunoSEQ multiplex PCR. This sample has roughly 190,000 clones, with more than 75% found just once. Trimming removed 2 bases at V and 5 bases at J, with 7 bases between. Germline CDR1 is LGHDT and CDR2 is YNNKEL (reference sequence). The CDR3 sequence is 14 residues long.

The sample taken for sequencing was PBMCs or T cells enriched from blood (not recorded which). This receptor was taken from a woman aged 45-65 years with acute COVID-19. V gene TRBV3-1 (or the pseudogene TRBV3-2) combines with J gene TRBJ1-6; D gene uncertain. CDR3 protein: CASSQLVHNSPLHF. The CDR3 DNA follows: TGTGCCAGCAGCCAATTAGTCCATAATTCACCCCTCCACTTT.